This T cell receptor (beta chain) came from a study of control samples from healthy donors and cancer patients. From germline, CDR1 is SEHNR and CDR2 FQNEAQ (reference sequence). This CDR3 is built from 11 residues. V was cut by 5 bases and J by 6 bases, with 7 bases left in between. This clone has more than one count but fewer than ten. The table came from immunoSEQ multiplex PCR; TCRdb's copy has only in-frame clones and leaves some out. The table lists about 160,000 clones, approximately 90% of them singletons, with about 12% in the top ten. This TCR was sampled from a man aged 30-40 years in good health. The sequencing sample was made of blood. This chain connects TRBV7-9 to TRBJ1-1; D unresolved. The CDR3: CASSRGAEAFF. In DNA form, the CDR3 reads TGTGCCAGCAGCCGTGGGGCTGAAGCTTTCTTT.